This T cell receptor beta chain was recorded in a study of PD-1 blockade in classical Hodgkin lymphoma. General study points: Baseline diversity resembling that of newly diagnosed patients was seen in complete responders.

Here immunoSEQ multiplex PCR was the method, and the copy in TCRdb shows in-frame clones only, minus some. This table has 100,000 or so clones, about 92% appearing once. This CDR3 is built from 15 residues. CDR1 is SGHRS, CDR2 YFSETQ, per germline. J was trimmed by 7 bases and V by 4 bases; bases with no gene match: 9. Notes on this clone: Its antigen is unidentified.

Noted time point: cycle 4 day 1 (C4D1), after more than five weeks of nivolumab. All the patients suffered relapse after autologous stem cell transplantation, and brentuximab vedotin exposure differed. Under best response, outcomes were complete response, partial response or progressive disease. The sequencing here drew on peripheral blood mononuclear cells (PBMCs), taken before the fourth cycle of nivolumab. The TCR comes from a human donor with classical Hodgkin lymphoma. The V and J genes are TRBV5-1 and TRBJ1-4, with 8 bases lining up with TRBD1. The CDR3 DNA reads TGCGCCAGCAGCGTGGGACAGGCGGTGGGTGAAAAACTGTTTTTT. Its protein product is CASSVGQAVGEKLFF. The variable domain in full, with the rest retrieved from reference TRBV5-1 and TRBJ1-4, is KAGVTQTPRYLIKTRGQQVTLSCSPISGHRSVSWYQQTPGQGLQFLFEYFSETQRNKGNFPGRFSGRQFSNSRSEMNVSTLELGDSALYLCASSVGQAVGEKLFFGSGTQLSVL.